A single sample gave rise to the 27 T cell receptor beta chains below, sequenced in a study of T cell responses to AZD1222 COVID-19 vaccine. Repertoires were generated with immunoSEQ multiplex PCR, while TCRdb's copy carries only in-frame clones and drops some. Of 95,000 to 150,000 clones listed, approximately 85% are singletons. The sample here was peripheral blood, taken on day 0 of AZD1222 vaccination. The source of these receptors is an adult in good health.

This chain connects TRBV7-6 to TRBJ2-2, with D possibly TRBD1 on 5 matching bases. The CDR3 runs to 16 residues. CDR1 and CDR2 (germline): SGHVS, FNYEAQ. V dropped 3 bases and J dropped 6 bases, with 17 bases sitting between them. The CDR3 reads CASSFRGGLGPGELFF. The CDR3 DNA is TGTGCCAGCAGCTTTAGGGGCGGCTTGGGGCCCGGGGAGCTGTTTTTT.

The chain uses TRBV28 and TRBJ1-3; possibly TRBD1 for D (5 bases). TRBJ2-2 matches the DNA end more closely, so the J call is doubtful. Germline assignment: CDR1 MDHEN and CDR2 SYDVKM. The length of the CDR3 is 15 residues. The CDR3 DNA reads TGTGCCAGCAGGTCAACCCCAGGGAATACCGGGGAGCTGTTTTTT. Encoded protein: CASRSTPGNTGELFF.

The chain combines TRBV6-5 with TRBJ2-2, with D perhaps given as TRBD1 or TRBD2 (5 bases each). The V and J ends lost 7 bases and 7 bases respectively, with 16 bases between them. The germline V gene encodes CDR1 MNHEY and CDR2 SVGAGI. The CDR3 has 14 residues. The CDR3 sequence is CASTLTGDGGELFF. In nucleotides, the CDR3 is TGTGCCAGCACCCTAACTGGGGACGGCGGGGAGCTGTTTTTT.

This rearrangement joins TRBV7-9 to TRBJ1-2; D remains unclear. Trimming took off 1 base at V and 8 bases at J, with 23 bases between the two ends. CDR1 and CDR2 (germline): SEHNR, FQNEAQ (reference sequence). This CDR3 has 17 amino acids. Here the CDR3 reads CASSLESWGFPRIGYTF. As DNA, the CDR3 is TGTGCCAGCAGCTTAGAGTCATGGGGTTTTCCCAGGATCGGCTACACCTTC.

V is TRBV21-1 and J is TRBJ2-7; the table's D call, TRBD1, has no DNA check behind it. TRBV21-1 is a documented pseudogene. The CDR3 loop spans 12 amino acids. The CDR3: CASWTGQTEQYF. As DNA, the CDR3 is TGTGCCAGCTGGACAGGGCAGACGGAGCAGTACTTC.

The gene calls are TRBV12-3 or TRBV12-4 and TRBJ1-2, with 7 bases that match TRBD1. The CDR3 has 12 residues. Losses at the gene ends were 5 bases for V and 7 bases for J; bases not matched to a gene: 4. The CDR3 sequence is CASSHNRGGYTF. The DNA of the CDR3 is TGTGCCAGCAGTCACAACAGGGGTGGCTACACCTTC.

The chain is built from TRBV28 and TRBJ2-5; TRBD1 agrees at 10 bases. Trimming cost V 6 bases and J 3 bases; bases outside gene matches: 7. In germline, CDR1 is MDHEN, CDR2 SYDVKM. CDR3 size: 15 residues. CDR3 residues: CASRTPGTGEETQYF. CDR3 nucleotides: TGTGCCAGCAGAACTCCCGGGACAGGGGAAGAGACCCAGTACTTC.

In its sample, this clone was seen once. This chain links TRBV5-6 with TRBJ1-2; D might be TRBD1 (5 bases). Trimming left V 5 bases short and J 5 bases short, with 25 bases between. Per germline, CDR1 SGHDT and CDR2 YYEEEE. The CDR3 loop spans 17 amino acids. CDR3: CASSLRGGRPTTYGYTF. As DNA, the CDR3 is TGTGCCAGCAGTCTGCGTGGGGGACGGCCCACCACATATGGCTACACCTTC.

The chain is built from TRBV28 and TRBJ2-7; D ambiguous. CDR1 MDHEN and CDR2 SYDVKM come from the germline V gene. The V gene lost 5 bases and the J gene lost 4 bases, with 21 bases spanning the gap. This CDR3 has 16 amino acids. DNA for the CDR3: TGTGCCAGCAGTACACCAAACTCAAGGCATCCTTACGAGCAGTACTTC. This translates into CASSTPNSRHPYEQYF.

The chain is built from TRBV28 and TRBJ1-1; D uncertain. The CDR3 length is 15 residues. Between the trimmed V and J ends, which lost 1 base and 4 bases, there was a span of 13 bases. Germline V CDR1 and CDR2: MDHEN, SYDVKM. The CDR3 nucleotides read TGTGCCAGCAGTTTATACCGTCTTCGTGGCACTGAAGCTTTCTTT. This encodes CASSLYRLRGTEAFF.

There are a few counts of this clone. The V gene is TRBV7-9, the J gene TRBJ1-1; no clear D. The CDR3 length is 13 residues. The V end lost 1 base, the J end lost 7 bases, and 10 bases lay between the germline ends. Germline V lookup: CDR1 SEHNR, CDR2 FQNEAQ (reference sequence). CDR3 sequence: CASSLGRHDEAFF. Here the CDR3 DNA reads TGTGCCAGCAGCTTAGGACGACATGATGAAGCTTTCTTT.

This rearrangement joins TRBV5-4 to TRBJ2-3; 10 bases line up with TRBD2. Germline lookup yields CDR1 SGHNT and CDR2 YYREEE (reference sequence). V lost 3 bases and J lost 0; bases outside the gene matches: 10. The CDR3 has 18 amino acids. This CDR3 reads CASSYKLAGTVSTDTQYF. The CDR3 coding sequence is TGTGCCAGCAGCTATAAACTAGCGGGGACGGTTAGCACAGATACGCAGTATTTT.

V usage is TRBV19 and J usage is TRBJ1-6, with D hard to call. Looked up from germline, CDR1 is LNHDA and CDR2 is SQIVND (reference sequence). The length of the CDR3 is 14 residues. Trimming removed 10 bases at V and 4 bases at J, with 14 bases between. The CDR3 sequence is CATQPQAYNSPLHF. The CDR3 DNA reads TGTGCCACTCAGCCCCAGGCGTATAATTCACCCCTCCACTTT.

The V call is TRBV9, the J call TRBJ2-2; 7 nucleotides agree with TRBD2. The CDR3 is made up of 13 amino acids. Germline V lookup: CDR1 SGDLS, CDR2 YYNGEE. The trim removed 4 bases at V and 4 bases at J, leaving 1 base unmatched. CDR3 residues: CASSREGTGELFF. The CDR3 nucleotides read TGTGCCAGCAGCAGGGAGGGCACCGGGGAGCTGTTTTTT.

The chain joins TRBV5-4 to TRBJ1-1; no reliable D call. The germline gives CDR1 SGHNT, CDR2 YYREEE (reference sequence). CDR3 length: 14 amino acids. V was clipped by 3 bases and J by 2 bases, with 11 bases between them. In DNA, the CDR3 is TGTGCCAGCAGCTCCCTGTGGGGAAACACTGAAGCTTTCTTT. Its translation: CASSSLWGNTEAFF.

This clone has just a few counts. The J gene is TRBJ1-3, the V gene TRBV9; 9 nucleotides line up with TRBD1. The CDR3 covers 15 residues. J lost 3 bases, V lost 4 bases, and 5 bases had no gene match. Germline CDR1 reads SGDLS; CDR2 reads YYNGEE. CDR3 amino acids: CASSRGTGNGNTIYF. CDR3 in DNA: TGTGCCAGCAGCAGAGGGACAGGGAATGGAAACACCATATATTTT.

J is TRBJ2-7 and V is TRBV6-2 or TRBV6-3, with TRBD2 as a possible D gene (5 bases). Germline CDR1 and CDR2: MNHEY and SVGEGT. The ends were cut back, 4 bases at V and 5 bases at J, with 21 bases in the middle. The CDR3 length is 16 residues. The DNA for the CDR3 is TGTGCCAGCAGTTCCCGGGAAACAGTGGGTTTCCACGAGCAGTACTTC. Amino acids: CASSSRETVGFHEQYF.

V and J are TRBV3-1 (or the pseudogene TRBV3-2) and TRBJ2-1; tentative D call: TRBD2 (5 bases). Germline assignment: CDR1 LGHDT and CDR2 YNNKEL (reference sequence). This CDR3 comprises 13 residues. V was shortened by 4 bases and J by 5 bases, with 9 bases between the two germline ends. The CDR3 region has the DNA TGTGCCAGCAGCCCCCCCGGGGACAATGAGCAGTTCTTC. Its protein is CASSPPGDNEQFF.

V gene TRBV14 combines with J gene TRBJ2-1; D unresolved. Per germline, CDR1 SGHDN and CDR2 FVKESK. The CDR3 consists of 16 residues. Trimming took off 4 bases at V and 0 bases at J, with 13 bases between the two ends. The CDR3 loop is CASSPTLPGSYNEQFF. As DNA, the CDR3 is TGTGCCAGCAGCCCTACCCTCCCCGGCTCCTACAATGAGCAGTTCTTC.

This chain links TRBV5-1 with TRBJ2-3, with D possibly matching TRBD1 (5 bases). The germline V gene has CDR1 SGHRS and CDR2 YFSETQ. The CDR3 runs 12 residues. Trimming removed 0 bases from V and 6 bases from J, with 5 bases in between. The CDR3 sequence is CASSLEGDTQYF. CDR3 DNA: TGCGCCAGCAGCTTGGAGGGGGATACGCAGTATTTT.

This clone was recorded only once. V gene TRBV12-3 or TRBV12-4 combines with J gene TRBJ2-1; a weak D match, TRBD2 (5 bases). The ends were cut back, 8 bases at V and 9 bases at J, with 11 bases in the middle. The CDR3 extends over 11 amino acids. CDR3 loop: CASGLDFEQFF. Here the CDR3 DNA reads TGTGCCAGCGGACTTGATTTTGAGCAGTTCTTC.

This CDR3 is CASSRRSGGIGSPLHF. The CDR3 nucleotides read TGTGCCAGCAGCCGGAGATCGGGGGGAATAGGTTCACCCCTCCACTTT. This rearrangement joins TRBV5-4 to TRBJ1-6, with D possibly being TRBD1 (5 bases). The V gene lost 4 bases and the J gene lost 9 bases, with 20 bases spanning the gap. CDR1 is SGHNT and CDR2 is YYREEE in the germline V gene (reference sequence). The CDR3 covers 16 residues. The complete variable domain, with remaining parts taken from reference TRBV5-4 and TRBJ1-6, reads ETGVTQSPTHLIKTRGQQVTLRCSSQSGHNTVSWYQQALGQGPQFIFQYYREEENGRGNFPPRFSGLQFPNYSSELNVNALELDDSALYLCASSRRSGGIGSPLHFGNGTRLTVT.

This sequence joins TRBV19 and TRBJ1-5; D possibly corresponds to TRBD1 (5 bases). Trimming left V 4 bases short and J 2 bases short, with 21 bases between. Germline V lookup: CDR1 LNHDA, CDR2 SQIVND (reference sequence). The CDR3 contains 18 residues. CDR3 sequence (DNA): TGTGCCAGTAGTAAGTTTGTCCAGGGAAGGGTGGGCAATCAGCCCCAGCATTTT. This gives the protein CASSKFVQGRVGNQPQHF.

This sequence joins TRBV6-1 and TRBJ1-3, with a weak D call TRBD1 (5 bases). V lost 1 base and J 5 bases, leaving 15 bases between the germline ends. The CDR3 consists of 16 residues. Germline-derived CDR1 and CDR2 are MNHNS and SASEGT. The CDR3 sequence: CASSEVGQLGRNTIYF. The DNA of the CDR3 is TGTGCCAGCAGTGAAGTGGGGCAACTTGGCAGAAACACCATATATTTT.

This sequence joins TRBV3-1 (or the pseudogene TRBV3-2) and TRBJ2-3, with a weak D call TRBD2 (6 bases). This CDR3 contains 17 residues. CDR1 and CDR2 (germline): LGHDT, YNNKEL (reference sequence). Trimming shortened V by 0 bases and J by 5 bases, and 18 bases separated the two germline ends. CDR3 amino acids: CASSQDRGRDLRDTQYF. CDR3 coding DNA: TGTGCCAGCAGCCAAGATCGCGGCAGGGACTTACGAGATACGCAGTATTTT.

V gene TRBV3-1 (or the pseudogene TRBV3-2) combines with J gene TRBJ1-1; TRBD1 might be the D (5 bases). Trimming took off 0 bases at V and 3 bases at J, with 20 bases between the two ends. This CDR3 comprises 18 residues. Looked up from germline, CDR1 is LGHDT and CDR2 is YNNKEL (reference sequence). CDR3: CASSQDLGARPGDTEAFF. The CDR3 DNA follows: TGTGCCAGCAGCCAAGACCTAGGGGCGCGCCCGGGCGACACTGAAGCTTTCTTT.

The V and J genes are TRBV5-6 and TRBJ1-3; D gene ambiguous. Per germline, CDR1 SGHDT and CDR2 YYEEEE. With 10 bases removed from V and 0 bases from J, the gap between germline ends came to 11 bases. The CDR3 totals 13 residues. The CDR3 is CASGKISGNTIYF. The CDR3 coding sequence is TGTGCCTCGGGGAAAATCTCTGGAAACACCATATATTTT.